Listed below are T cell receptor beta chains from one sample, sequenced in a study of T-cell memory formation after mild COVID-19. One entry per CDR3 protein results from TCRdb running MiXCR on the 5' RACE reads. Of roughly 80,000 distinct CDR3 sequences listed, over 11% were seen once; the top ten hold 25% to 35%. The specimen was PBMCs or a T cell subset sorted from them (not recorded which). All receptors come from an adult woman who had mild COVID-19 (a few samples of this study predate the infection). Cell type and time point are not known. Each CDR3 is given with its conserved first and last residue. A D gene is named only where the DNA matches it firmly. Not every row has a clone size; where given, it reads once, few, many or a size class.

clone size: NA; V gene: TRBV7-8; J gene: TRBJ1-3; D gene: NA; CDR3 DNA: TGTGCCAGCAGCTTCGTGGGCTCTGGAAACACCATATATTTT; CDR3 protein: CASSFVGSGNTIYF
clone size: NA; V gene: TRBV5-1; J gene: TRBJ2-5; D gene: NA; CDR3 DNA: TGCGCCAGCAGCTTTCGGACAGGAGGGATGGAGACCCAGTACTTC; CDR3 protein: CASSFRTGGMETQYF
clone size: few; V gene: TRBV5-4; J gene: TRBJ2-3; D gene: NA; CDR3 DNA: TGTGCCAGCAGCTTAGACCGGGATGGGCAGTATTTT; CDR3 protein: CASSLDRDGQYF
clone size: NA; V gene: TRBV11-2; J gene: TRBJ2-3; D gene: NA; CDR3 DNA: TGTGCCAGCAGCTCTGTACTAGCCGGGGCAGATACGCAGTATTTT; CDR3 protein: CASSSVLAGADTQYF
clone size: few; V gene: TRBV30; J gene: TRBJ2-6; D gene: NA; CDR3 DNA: TGTGCCTGGGTAGACAGCTCTGGGGCCAACGTCCTGACTTTC; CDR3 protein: CAWVDSSGANVLTF
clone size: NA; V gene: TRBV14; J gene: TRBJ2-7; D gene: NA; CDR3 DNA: TGTGCCAGCAAGGGACCCTCCTACGAGCAGTACTTC; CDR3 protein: CASKGPSYEQYF
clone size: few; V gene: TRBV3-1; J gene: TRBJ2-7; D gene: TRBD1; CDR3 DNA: TGTGCCAGCAGCTCCGGGACAGGCGACTACGAGCAGTACTTC; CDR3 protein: CASSSGTGDYEQYF
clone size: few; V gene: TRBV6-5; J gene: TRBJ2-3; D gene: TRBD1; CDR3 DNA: TGTGCCAGTCGAGAAGGACAGGCAAGCACAGATACGCAGTATTTT; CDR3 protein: CASREGQASTDTQYF
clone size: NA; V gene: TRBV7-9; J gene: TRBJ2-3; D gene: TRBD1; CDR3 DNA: TGTGCCAGCAGCCCCCAGCCGGGACAGAGCACAGATACGCAGTATTTT; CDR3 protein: CASSPQPGQSTDTQYF
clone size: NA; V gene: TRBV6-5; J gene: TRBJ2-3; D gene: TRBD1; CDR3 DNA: TGTGCCAGCGGCGACGAGGGGGCCCACAATACGCAGTATTTT; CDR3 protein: CASGDEGAHNTQYF
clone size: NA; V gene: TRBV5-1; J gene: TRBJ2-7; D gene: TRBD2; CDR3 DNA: TGCGCCAGCAGCTTAGGGGACGAGACTAGCGGGAGGCGCGAGCAGTACTTC; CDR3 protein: CASSLGDETSGRREQYF